The rows below give T cell receptor beta chains drawn from one sample of a study of cytomegalovirus exposure and HLA in healthy donors. Measured with immunoSEQ multiplex PCR; TCRdb has only the in-frame clones, and not every one. The sample has 74,000 or so clones, around three quarters seen once. Sequencing was performed on PBMCs. These receptors originate from a middle-aged woman in good health and CMV-seropositive. CDR3s include the opening cysteine and the closing phenylalanine or tryptophan. D genes are given only for firm matches. Clone size, where shown, is once, few, many, or a class for clones that have expanded.

v_gene: TRBV6-6; j_gene: TRBJ2-5; abundance: once; d_gene: .; CDR3aa: CASSAGLETQYF; CDR3nt: TGTGCCAGCAGTGCGGGACTAGAGACCCAGTACTTC
v_gene: TRBV10-3; j_gene: TRBJ2-5; abundance: .; d_gene: .; CDR3aa: CAISSGAQETQYF; CDR3nt: TGTGCCATCAGCTCCGGTGCCCAAGAGACCCAGTACTTC
v_gene: TRBV25-1; j_gene: TRBJ2-3; abundance: .; d_gene: TRBD2; CDR3aa: CASSDRYSGSRDTQYF; CDR3nt: TGTGCCAGCAGTGACCGGTATAGCGGGAGCAGAGATACGCAGTATTTT
v_gene: TRBV30; j_gene: TRBJ1-1; abundance: .; d_gene: TRBD1; CDR3aa: CAGRDRVILMNTEAFF; CDR3nt: TGTGCAGGAAGGGACAGGGTGATCTTGATGAACACTGAAGCTTTCTTT
v_gene: TRBV29-1; j_gene: TRBJ1-2; abundance: .; d_gene: TRBD1; CDR3aa: CSATKPGQDVGGGYTF; CDR3nt: TGCAGCGCAACGAAACCGGGACAGGATGTTGGGGGTGGCTACACCTTC
v_gene: TRBV7-8; j_gene: TRBJ1-6; abundance: few; d_gene: TRBD1; CDR3aa: CASSPGQASSYNSPLHF; CDR3nt: TGTGCCAGCAGCCCCGGACAGGCGAGCTCCTATAATTCACCCCTCCACTTT
v_gene: TRBV30; j_gene: TRBJ1-6; abundance: .; d_gene: TRBD1; CDR3aa: CAWRDRQNSPLHF; CDR3nt: TGTGCCTGGAGGGACAGGCAAAATTCACCCCTCCACTTT
v_gene: TRBV4-1; j_gene: TRBJ1-6; abundance: .; d_gene: .; CDR3aa: CASSQDETANSPLHF; CDR3nt: TGCGCCAGCAGCCAAGATGAGACAGCTAATTCACCCCTCCACTTT
v_gene: TRBV7-9; j_gene: TRBJ2-1; abundance: .; d_gene: .; CDR3aa: CASSLTSINEQFF; CDR3nt: TGTGCCAGCAGCTTAACTAGCATCAATGAGCAGTTCTTC
v_gene: TRBV4-2; j_gene: TRBJ2-4; abundance: .; d_gene: TRBD2; CDR3aa: CASSQGGTSDKNIQYF; CDR3nt: TGTGCCAGCAGCCAAGGGGGGACTAGCGATAAAAACATTCAGTACTTC
v_gene: TRBV30; j_gene: TRBJ1-6; abundance: few; d_gene: TRBD1; CDR3aa: CAWSAGTGGFYNSPLHF; CDR3nt: TGTGCCTGGAGCGCCGGGACAGGGGGTTTCTATAATTCACCCCTCCACTTT
v_gene: TRBV7-4; j_gene: TRBJ2-7; abundance: .; d_gene: TRBD2; CDR3aa: CASSLAKTSGNSYEQYF; CDR3nt: TGTGCCAGCAGCTTAGCAAAGACTAGCGGGAACTCCTACGAGCAGTACTTC
v_gene: TRBV30; j_gene: TRBJ1-1; abundance: .; d_gene: .; CDR3aa: CAWGNRLTSYMNTEAFF; CDR3nt: TGTGCCTGGGGAAACAGGCTTACATCATACATGAACACTGAAGCTTTCTTT
v_gene: TRBV15; j_gene: TRBJ2-1; abundance: few; d_gene: TRBD2; CDR3aa: CATSRELTLAGYNEQFF; CDR3nt: TGTGCCACCAGCAGAGAATTGACTCTAGCGGGCTACAATGAGCAGTTCTTC
v_gene: TRBV7-2; j_gene: TRBJ2-7; abundance: .; d_gene: .; CDR3aa: CASSLAAGSSYEQYF; CDR3nt: TGTGCCAGCAGCTTAGCTGCCGGGAGCTCCTACGAGCAGTACTTC
v_gene: TRBV25-1; j_gene: TRBJ1-2; abundance: .; d_gene: .; CDR3aa: CASSARDTISGYTF; CDR3nt: TGTGCCAGCAGTGCCCGGGACACAATCAGCGGCTACACCTTC
v_gene: TRBV5-6; j_gene: TRBJ2-1; abundance: .; d_gene: .; CDR3aa: CASSRVSYNEQFF; CDR3nt: TGTGCCAGCAGCCGAGTCTCCTACAATGAGCAGTTCTTC
v_gene: TRBV4-1; j_gene: TRBJ2-1; abundance: .; d_gene: TRBD1; CDR3aa: CASSQGGQGQGNEQFF; CDR3nt: TGCGCCAGCAGCCAAGGGGGACAGGGACAGGGCAATGAGCAGTTCTTC
v_gene: TRBV5-1; j_gene: TRBJ1-1; abundance: .; d_gene: TRBD1; CDR3aa: CASRTQTGVNTEAFF; CDR3nt: TGCGCCAGCAGGACCCAGACAGGGGTGAACACTGAAGCTTTCTTT
v_gene: TRBV2; j_gene: TRBJ2-5; abundance: .; d_gene: TRBD1; CDR3aa: CASSGTGGETQYF; CDR3nt: TGTGCCAGCAGTGGGACAGGGGGAGAGACCCAGTACTTC
v_gene: TRBV6-1; j_gene: TRBJ1-5; abundance: .; d_gene: .; CDR3aa: CASRETDSNQPQHF; CDR3nt: TGTGCCAGCAGGGAGACGGATAGCAATCAGCCCCAGCATTTT
v_gene: TRBV2; j_gene: TRBJ2-5; abundance: .; d_gene: TRBD1; CDR3aa: CANNRDRGETQYF; CDR3nt: TGTGCCAACAACCGGGACAGGGGAGAGACCCAGTACTTC
v_gene: TRBV2; j_gene: TRBJ2-1; abundance: few; d_gene: .; CDR3aa: CASSEPDLVRARYEQFF; CDR3nt: TGTGCCAGCAGTGAACCAGACCTAGTGAGGGCCAGGTATGAGCAGTTCTTC
v_gene: TRBV30; j_gene: TRBJ1-5; abundance: .; d_gene: TRBD1; CDR3aa: CAWNRGFEPQHF; CDR3nt: TGTGCCTGGAACAGGGGTTTTGAGCCCCAGCATTTT
v_gene: TRBV6-1; j_gene: TRBJ1-5; abundance: once; d_gene: TRBD1; CDR3aa: CASSEGDREPQHF; CDR3nt: TGTGCCAGCAGTGAAGGGGACAGGGAGCCCCAGCATTTT
v_gene: TRBV7-9; j_gene: TRBJ2-5; abundance: .; d_gene: .; CDR3aa: CASSDQPGLQETQYF; CDR3nt: TGTGCCAGCAGCGACCAACCGGGACTTCAAGAGACCCAGTACTTC
v_gene: TRBV6-1; j_gene: TRBJ1-3; abundance: few; d_gene: TRBD1; CDR3aa: CASSGGQEYF; CDR3nt: TGTGCCAGCAGTGGAGGACAGGAGTATTTT
v_gene: TRBV2; j_gene: TRBJ1-1; abundance: .; d_gene: .; CDR3aa: CASSGGNTEAFF; CDR3nt: TGTGCCAGCAGTGGCGGGAACACTGAAGCTTTCTTT
v_gene: TRBV15; j_gene: TRBJ1-2; abundance: .; d_gene: TRBD1; CDR3aa: CATSSSGQGIYGYTF; CDR3nt: TGTGCCACCAGCAGCTCAGGACAGGGGATCTATGGCTACACCTTC
v_gene: TRBV5-1; j_gene: TRBJ2-3; abundance: .; d_gene: TRBD2; CDR3aa: CASSLLAGGPADTQYF; CDR3nt: TGCGCCAGCAGCTTACTAGCGGGGGGGCCTGCAGATACGCAGTATTTT
v_gene: TRBV5-1; j_gene: TRBJ2-2; abundance: .; d_gene: TRBD1; CDR3aa: CASSLAGTGGFTGELFF; CDR3nt: TGCGCCAGCAGCTTGGCCGGGACAGGGGGCTTCACCGGGGAGCTGTTTTTT
v_gene: TRBV27; j_gene: TRBJ2-7; abundance: .; d_gene: .; CDR3aa: CASRGGREQYF; CDR3nt: TGTGCCAGCAGGGGCGGGCGAGAGCAGTACTTC
v_gene: TRBV5-5; j_gene: TRBJ1-1; abundance: .; d_gene: .; CDR3aa: CASSLAGGAPGITEAFF; CDR3nt: TGTGCCAGCAGCTTGGCCGGGGGGGCGCCGGGTATAACTGAAGCTTTCTTT
v_gene: TRBV6-1; j_gene: TRBJ1-4; abundance: .; d_gene: .; CDR3aa: CASTTGTEKLFF; CDR3nt: TGTGCCAGCACCACAGGGACTGAAAAACTGTTTTTT
v_gene: TRBV2; j_gene: TRBJ2-3; abundance: .; d_gene: .; CDR3aa: CASLAIMADTQYF; CDR3nt: TGTGCCAGCTTGGCAATCATGGCAGATACGCAGTATTTT
v_gene: TRBV7-9; j_gene: TRBJ2-1; abundance: .; d_gene: .; CDR3aa: CASSPAETGGDEQFF; CDR3nt: TGTGCCAGCAGCCCTGCGGAGACAGGTGGGGATGAGCAGTTCTTC
v_gene: TRBV6-5; j_gene: TRBJ2-7; abundance: few; d_gene: TRBD1; CDR3aa: CASGTGKQYF; CDR3nt: TGTGCCAGCGGGACAGGAAAGCAGTACTTC
v_gene: TRBV5-1; j_gene: TRBJ2-5; abundance: .; d_gene: TRBD2; CDR3aa: CASSPGLAGQETQYF; CDR3nt: TGCGCCAGCAGCCCGGGACTAGCGGGACAAGAGACCCAGTACTTC
v_gene: TRBV28; j_gene: TRBJ1-2; abundance: .; d_gene: .; CDR3aa: CASTEVRGGDYGYTF; CDR3nt: TGTGCCAGCACCGAAGTGAGAGGGGGGGACTATGGCTACACCTTC
v_gene: TRBV6-1; j_gene: TRBJ1-2; abundance: .; d_gene: .; CDR3aa: CASSEMVTGDSYTF; CDR3nt: TGTGCCAGCAGTGAAATGGTAACAGGAGATAGCTACACCTTC
v_gene: TRBV7-9; j_gene: TRBJ1-3; abundance: .; d_gene: TRBD1; CDR3aa: CASNDVGQASSGNTIYF; CDR3nt: TGTGCCAGCAACGACGTGGGACAGGCGAGCTCTGGAAACACCATATATTTT
v_gene: TRBV27; j_gene: TRBJ2-2; abundance: .; d_gene: .; CDR3aa: CASSPLVKLTTGELFF; CDR3nt: TGTGCCAGCAGTCCCCTCGTCAAGCTTACGACCGGGGAGCTGTTTTTT
v_gene: TRBV6-5; j_gene: TRBJ2-5; abundance: .; d_gene: .; CDR3aa: CASSYYGQETQYF; CDR3nt: TGTGCCAGCAGTTACTACGGGCAAGAGACCCAGTACTTC
v_gene: TRBV14; j_gene: TRBJ1-2; abundance: .; d_gene: TRBD1; CDR3aa: CASSQVMGQTYGYTF; CDR3nt: TGTGCCAGCAGCCAAGTCATGGGACAGACTTATGGCTACACCTTC
v_gene: TRBV5-6; j_gene: TRBJ1-5; abundance: .; d_gene: .; CDR3aa: CASSLTQGQPQHF; CDR3nt: TGTGCCAGCAGCTTGACCCAGGGTCAGCCCCAGCATTTT
v_gene: TRBV25-1; j_gene: TRBJ1-4; abundance: .; d_gene: TRBD1; CDR3aa: CASSDGTGVEKLFF; CDR3nt: TGTGCCAGCAGTGACGGGACAGGGGTTGAAAAACTGTTTTTT
v_gene: TRBV5-1; j_gene: TRBJ2-7; abundance: few; d_gene: .; CDR3aa: CASSLVAGQGSHEQYF; CDR3nt: TGCGCCAGCAGCTTGGTGGCGGGGCAGGGAAGCCACGAGCAGTACTTC
v_gene: TRBV15; j_gene: TRBJ1-5; abundance: once; d_gene: .; CDR3aa: CATSKGGQPQHF; CDR3nt: TGTGCCACCAGCAAGGGGGGGCAGCCCCAGCATTTT
v_gene: TRBV6-1; j_gene: TRBJ2-3; abundance: few; d_gene: TRBD1; CDR3aa: CAITTGADTQYF; CDR3nt: TGTGCCATCACCACAGGGGCAGATACGCAGTATTTT
v_gene: TRBV2; j_gene: TRBJ1-3; abundance: .; d_gene: .; CDR3aa: CASSILLSAGNTIYF; CDR3nt: TGTGCCAGCAGTATCCTACTCTCTGCTGGAAACACCATATATTTT
v_gene: TRBV7-6; j_gene: TRBJ1-2; abundance: .; d_gene: TRBD1; CDR3aa: CASSSSTGTASYGYTF; CDR3nt: TGTGCCAGCAGCTCCTCAACCGGGACAGCTAGCTATGGCTACACCTTC
v_gene: TRBV9; j_gene: TRBJ1-1; abundance: once; d_gene: TRBD1; CDR3aa: CASRRSLGGTGDTEAFF; CDR3nt: TGTGCCAGCAGGCGAAGTTTAGGAGGGACAGGGGACACTGAAGCTTTCTTT
v_gene: TRBV5-3; j_gene: TRBJ2-7; abundance: .; d_gene: TRBD2; CDR3aa: CARSPGLAGPYEQYF; CDR3nt: TGTGCCAGAAGCCCGGGGCTAGCGGGGCCCTACGAGCAGTACTTC
v_gene: TRBV19; j_gene: TRBJ2-7; abundance: .; d_gene: .; CDR3aa: CASSWGTLYEQYF; CDR3nt: TGTGCCAGTAGTTGGGGGACTCTCTACGAGCAGTACTTC